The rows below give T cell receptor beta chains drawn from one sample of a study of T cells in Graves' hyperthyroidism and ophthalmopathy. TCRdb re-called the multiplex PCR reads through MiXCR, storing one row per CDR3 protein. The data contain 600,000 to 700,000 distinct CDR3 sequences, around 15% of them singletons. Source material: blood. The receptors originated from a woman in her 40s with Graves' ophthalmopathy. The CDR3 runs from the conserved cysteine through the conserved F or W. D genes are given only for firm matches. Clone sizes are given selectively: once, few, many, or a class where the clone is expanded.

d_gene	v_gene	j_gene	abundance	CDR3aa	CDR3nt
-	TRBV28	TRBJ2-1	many	CASSRPGNNEQFF	TGTGCCAGCAGCCGCCCCGGGAACAATGAGCAGTTCTTC
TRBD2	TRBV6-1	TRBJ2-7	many	CATLLTGGPLVDEQYF	TGTGCCACCCTTCTGACGGGAGGGCCCCTCGTAGACGAGCAGTACTTC
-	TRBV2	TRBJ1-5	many	CASSEVTGNQPQHF	TGTGCCAGCAGTGAAGTAACAGGCAATCAGCCCCAGCATTTT
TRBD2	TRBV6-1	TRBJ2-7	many	CASGPGSSGRDEQYF	TGTGCCAGCGGCCCGGGTTCTAGCGGGAGGGACGAGCAGTACTTC
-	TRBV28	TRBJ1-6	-	CASSLLRGQGSYNSPLHF	TGTGCCAGCAGTTTATTACGGGGGCAAGGCTCCTATAATTCACCCCTCCACTTT
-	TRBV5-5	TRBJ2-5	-	CACSLLTEETQYF	TGTGCCTGCAGCTTGCTGACAGAAGAGACCCAGTACTTC
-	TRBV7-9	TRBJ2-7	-	CASSLRGDAYEQYF	TGTGCCAGCAGCTTAAGGGGCGATGCCTACGAGCAGTACTTC
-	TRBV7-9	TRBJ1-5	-	CASSPEDRLQPQHF	TGTGCCAGCAGCCCGGAGGACCGTCTTCAGCCCCAGCATTTT
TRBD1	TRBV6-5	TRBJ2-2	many	CASREGQAKAGELFF	TGTGCCAGCCGAGAGGGACAGGCCAAAGCCGGGGAGCTGTTTTTT
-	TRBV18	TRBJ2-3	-	CASSRGLRADTQYF	TGTGCCAGCTCACGGGGACTCCGCGCAGATACGCAGTATTTT
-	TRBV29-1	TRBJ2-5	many	CSVRVTHQETQYF	TGCAGCGTTCGAGTGACCCACCAAGAGACCCAGTACTTC
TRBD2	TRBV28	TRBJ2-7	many	CASSSRRGRGGYEQYF	TGTGCCAGCAGTTCGAGACGCGGGAGAGGCGGGTACGAGCAGTACTTC
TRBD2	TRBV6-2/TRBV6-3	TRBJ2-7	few	CASSYTSAGSYEQYF	TGTGCCAGCAGTTACACTAGCGCAGGCTCCTACGAGCAGTACTTC
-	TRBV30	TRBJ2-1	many	CAWSDDGDNEQFF	TGTGCCTGGAGTGATGACGGGGACAATGAGCAGTTCTTC
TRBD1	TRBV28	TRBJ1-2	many	CASSLDRFSGYTF	TGTGCCAGCAGTTTGGACAGGTTCTCTGGCTACACCTTC
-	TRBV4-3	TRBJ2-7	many	CASSQLAIGSYEQYF	TGCGCCAGCAGCCAGCTAGCGATCGGATCCTACGAGCAGTACTTC
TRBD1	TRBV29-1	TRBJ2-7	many	CSAKVTGGDEQYF	TGCAGCGCCAAGGTAACAGGGGGCGACGAGCAGTACTTC
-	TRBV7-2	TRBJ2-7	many	CASSLAWEYSYEQYF	TGTGCCAGCAGCTTAGCGTGGGAGTACTCCTACGAGCAGTACTTC
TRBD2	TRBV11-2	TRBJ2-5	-	CASSTTSGAYKETQYF	TGTGCCAGCAGCACTACTAGCGGGGCTTACAAAGAGACCCAGTACTTC
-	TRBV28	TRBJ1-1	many	CASETALNTEAFF	TGTGCCAGCGAGACAGCCCTTAACACTGAAGCTTTCTTT
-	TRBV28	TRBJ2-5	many	CASSLQRETQYF	TGTGCCAGCAGTTTACAGCGTGAGACCCAGTACTTC
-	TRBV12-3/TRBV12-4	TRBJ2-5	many	CASGPRAETQYF	TGTGCCAGCGGCCCCCGCGCGGAGACCCAGTACTTC
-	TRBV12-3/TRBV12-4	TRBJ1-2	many	CASSSRLQWSYGYTF	TGTGCCAGCAGTTCACGACTACAGTGGAGCTATGGCTACACCTTC
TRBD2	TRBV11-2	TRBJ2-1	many	CASSFLSGRIDPEQFF	TGTGCCAGCAGCTTTCTGAGCGGGAGAATAGACCCTGAGCAGTTCTTC
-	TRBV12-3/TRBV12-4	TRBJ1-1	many	CASERGRNTEAFF	TGTGCCAGCGAACGGGGGAGGAACACTGAAGCTTTCTTT
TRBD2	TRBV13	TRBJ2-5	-	CASSRSGRASTETQYF	TGTGCCAGCAGCCGTAGCGGGAGGGCCTCCACAGAGACCCAGTACTTC
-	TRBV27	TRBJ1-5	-	CASSFGSRDQPQHF	TGTGCCAGCAGTTTCGGCAGCCGGGATCAGCCCCAGCATTTT
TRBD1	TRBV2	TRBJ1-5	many	CASAQGTGAWSNQPQHF	TGTGCCAGCGCCCAAGGAACAGGGGCGTGGAGCAATCAGCCCCAGCATTTT
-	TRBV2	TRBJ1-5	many	CASRVGNQPQHF	TGTGCCAGCAGGGTTGGCAATCAGCCCCAGCATTTT
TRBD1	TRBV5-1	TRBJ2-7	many	CASSQAGTGAYEQYF	TGCGCCAGCAGCCAGGCCGGGACAGGAGCCTACGAGCAGTACTTC
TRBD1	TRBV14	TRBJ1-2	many	CASSRNRGLAGYTF	TGTGCCAGCAGCCGAAACAGGGGGCTGGCTGGCTACACCTTC
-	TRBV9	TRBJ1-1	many	CASSPRQVLMNTEAFF	TGTGCCAGCAGCCCTCGGCAGGTCCTGATGAACACTGAAGCTTTCTTT
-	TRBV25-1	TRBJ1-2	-	CASSEGPLLYGYTF	TGTGCCAGCAGTGAAGGCCCGCTACTCTATGGCTACACCTTC
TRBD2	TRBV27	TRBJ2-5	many	CASSLQGLAGRETQYF	TGTGCCAGCAGTTTACAAGGACTAGCGGGACGAGAGACCCAGTACTTC
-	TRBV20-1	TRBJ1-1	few	CSASLQGNTEAFF	TGCAGTGCAAGCCTACAGGGGAACACTGAAGCTTTCTTT
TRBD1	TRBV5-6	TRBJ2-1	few	CASSFGTGLTNEQFF	TGTGCCAGCAGCTTCGGGACAGGATTAACCAATGAGCAGTTCTTC
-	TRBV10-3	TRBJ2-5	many	CAISEQVLGETQYF	TGTGCCATCAGTGAGCAAGTCTTGGGAGAGACCCAGTACTTC
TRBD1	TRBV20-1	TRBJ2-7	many	CSAWDRGYEQYF	TGCAGTGCCTGGGACAGGGGGTACGAGCAGTACTTC
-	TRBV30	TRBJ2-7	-	CAWSDPTGASYEQYF	TGTGCCTGGAGCGACCCTACGGGGGCCTCCTACGAGCAGTACTTC
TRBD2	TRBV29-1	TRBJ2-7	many	CSVGSGSGEREQYF	TGCAGCGTCGGTAGCGGGAGCGGGGAGCGAGAGCAGTACTTC
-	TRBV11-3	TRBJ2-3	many	CASSLEDRPDTQYF	TGTGCCAGCAGCTTAGAAGACAGGCCAGATACGCAGTATTTT
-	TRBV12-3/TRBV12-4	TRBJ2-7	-	CASSFGTFSYEPYF	TGTGCCAGCAGTTTCGGGACATTCTCCTACGAGCCGTACTTC
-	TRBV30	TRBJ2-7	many	CAWNRLGEQYF	TGTGCCTGGAACCGGTTAGGCGAGCAGTACTTC
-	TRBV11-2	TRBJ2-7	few	CASSWDFSYEQYF	TGTGCCAGCAGCTGGGACTTCTCCTACGAGCAGTACTTC
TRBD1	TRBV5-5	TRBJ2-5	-	CASSARDRAWETQYF	TGTGCCAGCAGCGCCAGGGACAGGGCTTGGGAGACCCAGTACTTC
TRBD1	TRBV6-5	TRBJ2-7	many	CASSYPIRQGASEQYF	TGTGCCAGCAGTTACCCCATAAGACAGGGGGCCAGCGAGCAGTACTTC
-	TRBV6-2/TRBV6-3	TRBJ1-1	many	CASSDLGWGTEAFF	TGTGCCAGCAGTGACCTGGGTTGGGGGACTGAAGCTTTCTTT
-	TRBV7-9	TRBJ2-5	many	CASSLAGLRQETQYF	TGTGCCAGCAGCTTAGCGGGGTTGCGGCAAGAGACCCAGTACTTC
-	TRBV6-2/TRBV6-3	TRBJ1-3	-	CASTRGGGSGNTIYF	TGTGCCAGCACCCGGGGAGGTGGCTCTGGAAACACCATATATTTT
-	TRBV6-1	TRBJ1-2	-	CASITGLNYGYTF	TGTGCCAGCATAACAGGGCTTAACTATGGCTACACCTTC
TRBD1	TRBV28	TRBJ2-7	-	CASSLVDRGRASYEQYF	TGTGCCAGCAGTTTAGTGGACAGGGGGCGCGCGTCCTACGAGCAGTACTTC